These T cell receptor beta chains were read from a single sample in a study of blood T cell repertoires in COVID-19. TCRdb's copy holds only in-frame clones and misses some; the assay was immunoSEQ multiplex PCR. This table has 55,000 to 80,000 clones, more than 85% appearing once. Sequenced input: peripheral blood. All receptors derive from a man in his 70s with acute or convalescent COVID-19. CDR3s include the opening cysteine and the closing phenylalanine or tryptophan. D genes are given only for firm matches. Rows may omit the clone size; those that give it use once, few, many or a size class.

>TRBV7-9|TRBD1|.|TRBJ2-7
TGTGCCAGCAGCCCGGGACAGGGGGCGGAAGAGCAGTACTTC
CASSPGQGAEEQYF
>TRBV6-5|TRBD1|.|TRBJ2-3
TGTGCCAGCAATCTTTGGGACAGACCAGATACGCAGTATTTT
CASNLWDRPDTQYF
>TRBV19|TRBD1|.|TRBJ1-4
TGTGCCAGTAGTACTGGACAGGGGGCTAATGAAAAACTGTTTTTT
CASSTGQGANEKLFF
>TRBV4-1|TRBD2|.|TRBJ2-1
TGCGCCAGCACCACAGCGGGGGGAAGGGCAGGGATTGAGCAGTTCTTC
CASTTAGGRAGIEQFF
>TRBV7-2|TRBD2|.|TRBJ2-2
TGTGCCAGCAGCTTACCCACGGGGGGGGAGAAGGCCGGGGAGCTGTTTTTT
CASSLPTGGEKAGELFF
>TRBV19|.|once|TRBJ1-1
TGTGCCAGTAGTAGGGGCCAGGAGAACACTGAAGCTTTCTTT
CASSRGQENTEAFF
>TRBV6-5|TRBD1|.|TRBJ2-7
TGTGCCAGCAGCCTACAGGGGATCTACGAGCAGTACTTC
CASSLQGIYEQYF
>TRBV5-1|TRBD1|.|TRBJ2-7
TGCGCCAGCAGCGGACAGGGAAGCGAGCAGTACTTC
CASSGQGSEQYF
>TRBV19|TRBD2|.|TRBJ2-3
TGTGCCACCGCGGGACTAGCCTTGGATACGCAGTATTTT
CATAGLALDTQYF
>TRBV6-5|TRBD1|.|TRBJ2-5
TGTGCCAGCAGGCGTTCTACAGGGGGTGCAGAGACCCAGTACTTC
CASRRSTGGAETQYF
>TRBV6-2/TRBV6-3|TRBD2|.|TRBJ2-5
TGTGCCTGCAGCAGGGTGACTAGCGGGACGCTAGAGACCCAGTACTTC
CACSRVTSGTLETQYF
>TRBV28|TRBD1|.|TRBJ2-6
TGTGCCAGCACCCCGGGACAGGGTAGACCTGGGGCCAACGTCCTGACTTTC
CASTPGQGRPGANVLTF